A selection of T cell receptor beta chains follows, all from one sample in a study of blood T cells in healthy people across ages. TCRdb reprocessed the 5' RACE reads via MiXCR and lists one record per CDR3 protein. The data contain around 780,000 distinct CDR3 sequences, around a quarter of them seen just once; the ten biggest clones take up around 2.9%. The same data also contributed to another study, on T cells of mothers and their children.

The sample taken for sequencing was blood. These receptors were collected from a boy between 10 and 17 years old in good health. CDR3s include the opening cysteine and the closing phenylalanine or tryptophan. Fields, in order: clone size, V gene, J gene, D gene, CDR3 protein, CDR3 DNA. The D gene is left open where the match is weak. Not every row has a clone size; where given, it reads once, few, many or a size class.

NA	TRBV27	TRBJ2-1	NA	CASERSGRPGEQFF	TGTGCCAGCGAGAGATCGGGGAGACCAGGGGAGCAGTTCTTC
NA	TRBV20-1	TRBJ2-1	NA	CSSGPRAYNEQFF	TGCAGCTCCGGGCCTCGTGCTTACAATGAGCAGTTCTTC
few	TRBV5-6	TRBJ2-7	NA	CASSLDRVAYEQYF	TGTGCCAGCAGCTTGGATAGGGTAGCGTACGAGCAGTACTTC
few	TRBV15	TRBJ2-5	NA	CATSRGTRGRQETQYF	TGTGCCACCAGCAGGGGAACAAGGGGTAGACAAGAGACCCAGTACTTC
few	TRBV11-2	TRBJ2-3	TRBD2	CASSQAAGGRADTRYF	TGTGCCAGCAGCCAGGCGGCGGGGGGGCGTGCAGATACGCGGTATTTT
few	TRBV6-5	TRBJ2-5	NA	CASSYGGGGLETQYF	TGTGCCAGCAGTTACGGGGGGGGCGGATTGGAGACCCAGTACTTC
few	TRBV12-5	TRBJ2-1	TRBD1	CASGPGQGRNEQFF	TGTGCTAGTGGTCCGGGACAGGGTCGGAATGAGCAGTTCTTC
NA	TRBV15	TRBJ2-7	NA	CATSRSGLRASSYEQYF	TGTGCCACCAGCAGATCGGGACTCCGAGCTAGCTCCTACGAGCAGTACTTC
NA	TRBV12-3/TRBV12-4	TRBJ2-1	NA	CASTTNNEQFF	TGTGCCAGCACCACCAACAATGAGCAGTTCTTC
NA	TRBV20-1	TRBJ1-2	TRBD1	CSARGDRGSHGYTF	TGCAGTGCTAGGGGGGACAGGGGTAGCCATGGCTACACCTTC
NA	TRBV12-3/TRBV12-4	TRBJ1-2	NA	CASSPQTGYGYTF	TGTGCCAGCAGTCCACAGACAGGCTATGGCTACACCTTC
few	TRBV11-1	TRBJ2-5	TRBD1	CASSPPANRGKETQYF	TGTGCCAGCAGCCCCCCCGCTAACAGGGGAAAAGAGACCCAGTACTTC
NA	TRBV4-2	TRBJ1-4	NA	CASSQEGVGEKLFF	TGTGCCAGCAGCCAAGAAGGTGTGGGTGAAAAACTGTTTTTT
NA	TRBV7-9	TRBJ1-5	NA	CASSLALQGSWNQPQHF	TGTGCCAGCAGCTTAGCTCTCCAGGGGAGTTGGAATCAGCCCCAGCATTTT
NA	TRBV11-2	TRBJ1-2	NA	CASSLGDPRRDGYTF	TGTGCCAGCAGCTTGGGGGACCCTAGGCGCGATGGCTACACCTTC
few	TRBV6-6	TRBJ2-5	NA	CASMGLRKETQYF	TGTGCCAGCATGGGCTTAAGAAAAGAGACCCAGTACTTC
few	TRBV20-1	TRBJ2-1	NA	CSASPLGDHNEQFF	TGCAGTGCTAGCCCCCTGGGAGACCACAATGAGCAGTTCTTC
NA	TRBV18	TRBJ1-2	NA	CASSQDEARGYTF	TGTGCCAGCTCACAGGACGAAGCTCGAGGCTACACCTTC
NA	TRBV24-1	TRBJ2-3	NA	CATSDYSSTDTQYF	TGTGCCACCAGTGACTACAGTAGCACAGATACGCAGTATTTT
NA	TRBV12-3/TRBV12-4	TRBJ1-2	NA	CASSSRTGFGYTF	TGTGCCAGCAGTTCCAGAACAGGTTTTGGCTACACCTTC